This paragraph covers one T cell receptor beta chain sequence. Its antigen is unknown. Sequence at one end of the junction differs from germline and may be a read error. RNA was isolated from bulk, unsorted tissue, and RNA quality was assessed with a NanoDrop ND-1000 and an Agilent 2100. All donors had newly diagnosed lung cancer, had not received prior chemotherapy, and were admitted for thoracic surgery in China between August and November 2014. The study excluded patients who had received radiotherapy or chemotherapy before or who had another cancer at the same time. Pieces of surgical tissue measuring roughly 1-2.2 cm3 were kept in RNAlater solution and held at -80 degrees C until needed. CDR1 DFQATT and CDR2 SNEGSKA were looked up in the germline V gene (reference sequence). From the cysteine up to the phenylalanine, the CDR3 has a length of 14 residues. CDR3 DNA is the only sequence kept; it has 42 bases, read in frame from the first base.

The data were obtained in a study of tumor and adjacent non-tumor tissue in lung cancer (dated by TCRdb to 2017 to 2018). Background for the entire study: Patients with adenocarcinoma (over 11), squamous cell carcinoma (2) and small cell lung cancer (1) were included in the cohort. TCRbeta CDR3 sequencing was performed on under 35 paired specimens, with one tumor sample and one normal lung sample collected per patient. The study compared bulk TCRbeta repertoires from lung tumor tissue and matched distant non-tumor lung tissue of around 14 lung cancer patients. Sequencing produced some 130,000,000 productive TCRbeta reads in total, an average of approximately 4 million reads per sample. The approximately 15 enrolled patients, of whom 10 were men and 5 were women, were aged 31 to 76 years and were diagnosed with TNM stage I to III disease.

What the authors observed across the whole study: In normal lung, the top 100 clones accounted for a significantly larger cumulative share of the repertoire than in tumor tissue. Because peripheral blood was not sequenced, the blood TCRbeta repertoires of the lung cancer patients in the study went unexamined. The sequencing platform is not named in the methods, and unique molecular identifiers are not mentioned. Only 15 or so patients were included in the cohort, and the need for larger samples and more detailed clinical data was noted by the authors. TCR diversity was significantly higher in younger patients, and greater tumor TCR diversity was associated with shorter overall survival and shorter disease-free survival. TCR diversity (inverse Simpson) was significantly higher in tumor than in normal lung tissue (about 400 vs 150, P = 0.0075, Mann-Whitney U test).

Library generation was performed with multiplex PCR. Data came from an Illumina HiSeq 2500. TCRbeta libraries were constructed through three rounds of nested PCR with primers (Table S4) according to protocols adapted from ARM-PCR. Before sequencing, PCR products of 200-500 bp were cut from the gel and purified using the QIAquick gel extraction kit. Regarding the original processing steps: Trimmomatic was used to clean the reads, FLASH merged the cleaned reads into complete CDR3 sequences, and MiTCR assigned the sequences to V(D)J germline segments. Clonal diversity was computed as the inverse Simpson's index with VDJtools. In-frame sequences lacking a premature stop codon were counted as productive reads. TCRdb's own reprocessing of the public reads used fastp at Q25 and MiXCR and kept productive beta chains. Identical CDR3 proteins give one entry, which carries the most common genes and DNA. In this record, the V and J calls reflect TCRdb's handling and not the investigators' own analysis. Here the sample has tens of thousands of distinct CDR3 sequences; around 75% occur a single time. The ten largest make up about an eighth of the sample.

Sequences were obtained from lung tumor tissue. The chain is assembled from TRBV20-1 and TRBJ1-2; there is no confident call for the D gene. This TCR came from a woman in her fifties or sixties with non-small cell lung cancer. The sequence in DNA is TGCAATGCTAGAAAGGCATGGGGAGGCTATGGCTACATCTTC. Its amino acids are CNARKAWGGYGYIF.